A selection of T cell receptor beta chains follows, all from one sample in a study of identical twins. TCRdb re-analysed the 5' RACE reads in MiXCR, keeping a single row per CDR3 protein. There are about 530,000 distinct CDR3 sequences in the sample; more than 20% occur only once, and 0.48% lies in the top ten. These sequences were also reported in another study, on yellow fever vaccine responses in identical twins.

Sequencing used CD4+ T cells sorted from blood. These receptors came from a woman aged 18-29 years in good health. CDR3s leave out the opening cysteine and the closing phenylalanine or tryptophan. The D gene is left open where the match is weak.

D gene,V gene,J gene,CDR3 protein
TRBD2,TRBV5-1,TRBJ2-3,ASSFSGAYTDTQY
-,TRBV5-1,TRBJ1-1,VSRSRQGAEAF
TRBD2,TRBV27,TRBJ2-1,ASSLLPQGGTYNEQF
-,TRBV11-1,TRBJ1-4,ASSLLRTVARGDEKLF
TRBD1,TRBV10-3,TRBJ1-5,AIRSGQGQPQH
-,TRBV20-1,TRBJ1-1,SAPRGLNTEAF
TRBD1,TRBV7-2,TRBJ2-4,ASALGLGTGEE
TRBD1,TRBV12-3/TRBV12-4,TRBJ1-3,ASPRGSGNTIY
-,TRBV7-6,TRBJ2-5,ASSLGLARFETQY
TRBD2,TRBV20-1,TRBJ2-1,SARGLAGGVNEQF
TRBD2,TRBV28,TRBJ2-1,ASSPGTSDHNEQF
-,TRBV4-1,TRBJ1-3,ASSQDQYGLKSGNTIY
TRBD2,TRBV24-1,TRBJ2-5,ATSDFGGGMETQY
TRBD2,TRBV20-1,TRBJ2-1,SAPRSGSFYNEQF
-,TRBV7-3,TRBJ2-3,ASSLILVGSTDTQY
TRBD1,TRBV6-5,TRBJ1-1,ASRKDRVEAF
-,TRBV7-9,TRBJ1-1,ASSSSTMNTEAF
TRBD2,TRBV6-1,TRBJ2-1,ASERWRETHNEQF
-,TRBV28,TRBJ2-2,ASIAQQMIHGELF
TRBD2,TRBV28,TRBJ2-7,ASSPPSGGAYEQY
-,TRBV10-3,TRBJ2-7,AISVEGNEQY
-,TRBV28,TRBJ2-3,ASNPRGGLSTDTQY
-,TRBV6-5,TRBJ1-1,ASSYTSTDGFSVNTEAF
-,TRBV12-3/TRBV12-4,TRBJ1-2,ASIRSLGKGGYT
-,TRBV12-3/TRBV12-4,TRBJ1-2,ASSFGDGGAYGYT
-,TRBV25-1,TRBJ2-1,ASSEGGSTFSSYNEQF
TRBD2,TRBV20-1,TRBJ2-1,SARDPQLAGGYNEQF
TRBD2,TRBV10-2,TRBJ2-5,ASSESAGVKTQY
-,TRBV6-1,TRBJ2-1,ASSRDRPSSYNEQF
-,TRBV5-1,TRBJ2-3,ASSLVAAFDRDTQY
TRBD1,TRBV20-1,TRBJ1-2,SASSGQGYGIGYGYT
-,TRBV20-1,TRBJ1-3,SAVGSGNTIY
TRBD2,TRBV4-2,TRBJ2-7,ASSQETSGNIYEQY
-,TRBV9,TRBJ2-5,ASSVNVAGQETQY
TRBD2,TRBV15,TRBJ2-7,ATSRVLAGGLYEQY
-,TRBV3-1,TRBJ2-1,ASSQVIASAIRDEQF
TRBD1,TRBV15,TRBJ2-7,ATSRQGGETYEQY
-,TRBV24-1,TRBJ2-5,ATSDSTLAKSTQY
TRBD1,TRBV20-1,TRBJ2-2,SADREGTGELF
TRBD2,TRBV29-1,TRBJ2-5,SVEASGRSQY
-,TRBV18,TRBJ2-5,ASSPLAETQY
TRBD2,TRBV12-3/TRBV12-4,TRBJ2-1,ASTLLAANEQF
-,TRBV4-2,TRBJ2-2,ASSQTSDSAGELF
-,TRBV15,TRBJ2-5,ATSRTREETQY
-,TRBV20-1,TRBJ2-3,SARLPGAGDTQY
-,TRBV7-6,TRBJ2-1,ASSLAPTSLAYNEQF
-,TRBV6-1,TRBJ2-1,ASSAARTGYNEQF
TRBD2,TRBV12-3/TRBV12-4,TRBJ2-7,ASSPRTSWVSSYEQY
-,TRBV10-3,TRBJ1-4,AISESGHHNEKLF
-,TRBV5-6,TRBJ2-4,ASSRGRGTQNIQY
-,TRBV28,TRBJ2-7,ASTLTGRGTPQQY
-,TRBV24-1,TRBJ2-1,ATSEFGGPRNEQF
-,TRBV14,TRBJ2-5,ASGTAETQY